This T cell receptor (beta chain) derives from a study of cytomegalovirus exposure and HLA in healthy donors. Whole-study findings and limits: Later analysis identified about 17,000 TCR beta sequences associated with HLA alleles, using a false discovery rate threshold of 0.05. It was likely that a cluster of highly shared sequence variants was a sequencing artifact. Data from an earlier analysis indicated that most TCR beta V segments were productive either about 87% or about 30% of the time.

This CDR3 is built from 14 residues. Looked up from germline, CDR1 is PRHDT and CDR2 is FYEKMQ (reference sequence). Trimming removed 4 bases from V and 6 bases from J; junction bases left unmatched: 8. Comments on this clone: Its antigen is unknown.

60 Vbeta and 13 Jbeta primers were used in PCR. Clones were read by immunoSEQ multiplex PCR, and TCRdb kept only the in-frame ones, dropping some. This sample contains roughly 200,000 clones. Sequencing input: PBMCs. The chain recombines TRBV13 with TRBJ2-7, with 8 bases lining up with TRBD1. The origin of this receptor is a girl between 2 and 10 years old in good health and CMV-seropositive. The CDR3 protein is CASSSNYDRGEQYF. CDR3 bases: TGTGCCAGCAGCTCCAATTACGACAGGGGCGAGCAGTACTTC.